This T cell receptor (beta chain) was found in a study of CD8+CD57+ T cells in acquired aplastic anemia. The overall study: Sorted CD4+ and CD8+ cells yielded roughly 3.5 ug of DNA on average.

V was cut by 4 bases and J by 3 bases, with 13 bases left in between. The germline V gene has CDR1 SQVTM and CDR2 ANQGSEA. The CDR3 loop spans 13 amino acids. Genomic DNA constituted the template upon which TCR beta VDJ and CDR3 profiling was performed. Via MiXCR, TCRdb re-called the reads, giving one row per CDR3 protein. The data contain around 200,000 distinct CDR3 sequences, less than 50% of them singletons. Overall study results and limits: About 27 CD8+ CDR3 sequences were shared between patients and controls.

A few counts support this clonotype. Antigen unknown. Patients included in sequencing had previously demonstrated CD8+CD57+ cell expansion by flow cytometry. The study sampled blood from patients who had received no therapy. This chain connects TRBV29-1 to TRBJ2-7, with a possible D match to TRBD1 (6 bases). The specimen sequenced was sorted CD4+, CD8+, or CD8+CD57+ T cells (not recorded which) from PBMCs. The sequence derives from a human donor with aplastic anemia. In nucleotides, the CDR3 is TGCAGCGTTGTGGGCCAGGGGCACTACGAGCAGTACTTC. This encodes CSVVGQGHYEQYF.